This record concerns one T cell receptor (beta chain) sequence. RNA extraction was followed by reverse transcription into cDNA, which acted as the sequencing template. The protocol was immunoSEQ multiplex PCR, while the TCRdb copy is restricted to in-frame clones and leaves out a portion. Of a few hundred thousand clones in the sample, less than 50% were seen once. This specimen belongs to a study of CD8+ T cells in alopecia areata. Whole-study context: Those treated were given oral tofacitinib at 5 to 10 mg twice daily. Tofacitinib dosing lasted 6 to 18 months, which was then followed by 6 months off drug. Percentage of affected scalp area was the basis on which treated patients' severity was scored.

Germline CDR1 reads SGHTA; CDR2 reads FQGNSA. The CDR3 loop spans 15 amino acids. V lost 2 bases to trimming and J lost 5 bases; unmatched junction nucleotides: 7. Treatment: oral pan-JAK inhibitor, 5-10 mg twice daily. The chain recombines TRBV7-2 with TRBJ2-7; 9 positions match TRBD1. The source was CD4+ T cells sorted from blood, collected around week 37, from a patient treated with tofacitinib. The TCR was taken from a human donor with alopecia areata. CDR3 protein: CASSLSGTGNNEQYF. The CDR3 region has the DNA TGTGCCAGCAGCTTATCCGGGACAGGGAATAACGAGCAGTACTTC.